This T cell receptor beta chain was sequenced during a study of cytomegalovirus exposure and HLA in healthy donors. The study, taken as a whole, reports: Only CMV serostatus was available as immune exposure information. Analysis performed later found under 20,000 TCR beta sequences associated with HLA alleles at 0.05 false discovery rate. Exclusion applied to some V segments, including TRBV6-2 and TRBV6-3, as they were indistinguishable.

On this clone itself: The antigen remains unidentified.

The study ran its PCR with 60 Vbeta and 13 Jbeta primers. Produced via immunoSEQ multiplex PCR; TCRdb's table is partial and in-frame only. The table includes about 76,000 clones, approximately 72% detected once. The V gene's germline CDR1 is SGHRS and CDR2 YFSETQ. The CDR3 totals 12 residues. V dropped 3 bases and J dropped 2 bases, with 3 bases sitting between them. The sample taken for sequencing was PBMCs. The clonotype comes from a woman aged 40 to 50 in good health and CMV-seropositive. The J gene is TRBJ2-1, the V gene TRBV5-1; D unclear. The CDR3 reads CASSSTYNEQFF. In DNA, the CDR3 is TGCGCCAGCAGCTCCACCTACAATGAGCAGTTCTTC.